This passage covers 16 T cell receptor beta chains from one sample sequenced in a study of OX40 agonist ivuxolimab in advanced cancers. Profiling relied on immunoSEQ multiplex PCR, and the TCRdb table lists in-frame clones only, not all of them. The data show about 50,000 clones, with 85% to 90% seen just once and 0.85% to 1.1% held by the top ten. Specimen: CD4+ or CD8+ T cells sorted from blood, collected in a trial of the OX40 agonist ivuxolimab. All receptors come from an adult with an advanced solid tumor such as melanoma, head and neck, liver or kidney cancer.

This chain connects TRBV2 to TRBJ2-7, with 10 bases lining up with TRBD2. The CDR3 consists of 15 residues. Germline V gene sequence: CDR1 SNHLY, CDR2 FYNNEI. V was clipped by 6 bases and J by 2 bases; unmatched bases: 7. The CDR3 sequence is CASRKEREGAYEQYF. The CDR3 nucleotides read TGTGCCAGCAGGAAAGAGCGGGAGGGCGCCTACGAGCAGTACTTC.

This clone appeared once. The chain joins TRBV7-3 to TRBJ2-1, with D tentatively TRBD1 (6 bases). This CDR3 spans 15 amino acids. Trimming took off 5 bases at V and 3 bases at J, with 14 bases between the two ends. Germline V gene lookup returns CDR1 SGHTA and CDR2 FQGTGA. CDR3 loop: CASSANRAIYNEQFF. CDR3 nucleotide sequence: TGTGCCAGCAGCGCTAACAGGGCGATCTACAATGAGCAGTTCTTC. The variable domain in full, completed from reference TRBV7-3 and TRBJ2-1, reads GAGVSQTPSNKVTEKGKYVELRCDPISGHTALYWYRQSLGQGPEFLIYFQGTGAADDSGLPNDRFFAVRPEGSVSTLKIQRTERGDSAVYLCASSANRAIYNEQFFGPGTRLTVL.

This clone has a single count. The CDR3 sequence is CAISEQAGGTNEQFF. CDR3 coding DNA: TGTGCCATCAGTGAGCAGGCGGGAGGTACGAATGAGCAGTTCTTC. The chain employs TRBV10-3 and TRBJ2-1; 8 nucleotides line up with TRBD2. The CDR3 runs 15 residues. V lost 2 bases to trimming and J lost 7 bases; unmatched junction nucleotides: 7. In germline, CDR1 is ENHRY, CDR2 SYGVKD.

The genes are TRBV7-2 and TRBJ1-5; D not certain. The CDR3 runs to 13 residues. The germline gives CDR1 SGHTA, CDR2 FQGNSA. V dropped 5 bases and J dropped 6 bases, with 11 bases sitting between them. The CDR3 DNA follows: TGTGCCAGCAGCGTTCGGGAAGGTCAGCCCCAGCATTTT. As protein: CASSVREGQPQHF.

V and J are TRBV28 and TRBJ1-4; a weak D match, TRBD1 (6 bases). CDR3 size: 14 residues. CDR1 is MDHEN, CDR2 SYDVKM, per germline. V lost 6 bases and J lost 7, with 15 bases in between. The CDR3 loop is CASRARRGGEKLFF. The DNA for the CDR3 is TGTGCCAGCAGGGCCCGCAGGGGAGGTGAAAAACTGTTTTTT.

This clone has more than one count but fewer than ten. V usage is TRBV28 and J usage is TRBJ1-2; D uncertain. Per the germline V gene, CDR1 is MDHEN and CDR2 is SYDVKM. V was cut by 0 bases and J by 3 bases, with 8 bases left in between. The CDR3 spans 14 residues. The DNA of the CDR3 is TGTGCCAGCAGTTTATGGGGAGGGCACTATGGCTACACCTTC. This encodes CASSLWGGHYGYTF.

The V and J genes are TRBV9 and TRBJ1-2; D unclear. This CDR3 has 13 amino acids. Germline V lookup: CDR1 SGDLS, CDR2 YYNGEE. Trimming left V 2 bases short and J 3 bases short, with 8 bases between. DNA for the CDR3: TGTGCCAGCAGCGTTCAGGAGGACTATGGCTACACCTTC. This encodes CASSVQEDYGYTF.

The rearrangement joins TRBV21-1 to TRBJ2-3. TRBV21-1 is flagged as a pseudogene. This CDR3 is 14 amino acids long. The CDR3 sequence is CASSTRDSTDTQYF. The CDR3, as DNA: TGTGCCAGCAGCACCCGGGACAGCACAGATACGCAGTATTTT.

The chain's CDR3 is CASSLVGSYEQYF. CDR3 bases: TGTGCCAGCAGCTTGGTAGGATCCTACGAGCAGTACTTC. The chain has TRBV5-4 and TRBJ2-7, with unresolved D. Trimming shortened V by 0 bases and J by 1 base, and 5 bases separated the two germline ends. This CDR3 is built from 13 residues. CDR1 SGHNT and CDR2 YYREEE come from the germline V gene (reference sequence).

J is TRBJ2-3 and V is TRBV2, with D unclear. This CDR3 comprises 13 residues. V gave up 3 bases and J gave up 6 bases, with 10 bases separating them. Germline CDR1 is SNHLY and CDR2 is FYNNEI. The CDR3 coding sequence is TGTGCCAGCAGTGATTTGCTTCCCGATACGCAGTATTTT. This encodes CASSDLLPDTQYF.

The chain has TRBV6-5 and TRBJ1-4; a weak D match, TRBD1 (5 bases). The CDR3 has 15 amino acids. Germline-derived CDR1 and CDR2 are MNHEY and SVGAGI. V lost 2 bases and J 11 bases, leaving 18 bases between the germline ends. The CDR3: CASSYVWGGGNKLFF. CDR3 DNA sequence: TGTGCCAGCAGTTACGTGTGGGGCGGTGGCAATAAACTGTTTTTT.

CDR3 amino acids: CAWSGGSSYEQYF. The CDR3 DNA reads as TGTGCCTGGAGTGGCGGGAGCTCCTACGAGCAGTACTTC. The rearrangement links TRBV30 to TRBJ2-7; 7 bases align to TRBD2. The germline gives CDR1 GTSNPN, CDR2 SVGIG (reference sequence). The CDR3 is made up of 13 amino acids. Trimming removed 1 base from V and 0 bases from J; junction bases left unmatched: 0. Using reference TRBV30 and TRBJ2-7 for the parts outside the CDR3, the full variable domain is SQTIHQWPATLVQPVGSPLSLECTVEGTSNPNLYWYRQAAGRGLQLLFYSVGIGQISSEVPQNLSASRPQDRQFILSSKKLLLSDSGFYLCAWSGGSSYEQYFGPGTRLTVT.

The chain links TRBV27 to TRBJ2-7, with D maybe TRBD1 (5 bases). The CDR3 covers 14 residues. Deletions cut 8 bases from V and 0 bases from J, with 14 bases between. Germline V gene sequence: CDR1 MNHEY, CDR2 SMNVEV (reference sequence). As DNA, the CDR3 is TGTGCCAGCTCTGAGACAGATTACTCCTACGAGCAGTACTTC. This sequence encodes CASSETDYSYEQYF.

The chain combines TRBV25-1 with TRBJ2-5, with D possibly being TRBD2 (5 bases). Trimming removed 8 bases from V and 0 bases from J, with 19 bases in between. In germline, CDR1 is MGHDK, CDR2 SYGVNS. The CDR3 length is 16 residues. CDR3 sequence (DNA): TGTGCCAGCTCCAAAAAGGACTCGAAGTACCAAGAGACCCAGTACTTC. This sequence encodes CASSKKDSKYQETQYF. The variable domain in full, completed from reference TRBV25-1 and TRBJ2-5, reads EADIYQTPRYLVIGTGKKITLECSQTMGHDKMYWYQQDPGMELHLIHYSYGVNSTEKGDLSSESTVSRIRTEHFPLTLESARPSHTSQYLCASSKKDSKYQETQYFGPGTRLLVL.

The chain's CDR3 is CASSPLGHATDTQYF. The DNA of the CDR3 is TGTGCCAGCAGCCCCCTAGGACATGCGACAGATACGCAGTATTTT. The gene calls are TRBV9 and TRBJ2-3; possibly TRBD1 for D (5 bases). Per the germline V gene, CDR1 is SGDLS and CDR2 is YYNGEE. The CDR3 has 15 amino acids. The V end was cut by 4 bases, the J end by 3 bases, with 15 bases between.

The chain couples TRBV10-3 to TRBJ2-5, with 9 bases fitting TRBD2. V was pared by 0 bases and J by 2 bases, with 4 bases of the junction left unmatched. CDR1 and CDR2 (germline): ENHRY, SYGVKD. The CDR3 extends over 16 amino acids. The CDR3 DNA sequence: TGTGCCATCAGTGAGTCGAGGCTAGCGGGACAAGAGACCCAGTACTTC. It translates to CAISESRLAGQETQYF.